The 11 T cell receptor beta chains below were found in one sample sequenced in a study of vaccination effects on CD4 cells after COVID-19. Cultured cells yielded isolated CD4+ T cells after 10 days. Everyone in the study got two shots of either the BNT162b2 or mRNA-1273 vaccine. For these receptors, no antigen is known. Clones were read by immunoSEQ multiplex PCR, and TCRdb kept only the in-frame ones, dropping some. The sample shows tens of thousands of clones, roughly four fifths of them seen only once. Specimen: CD4+ T cells from PBMCs cultured without peptide, collected after COVID-19 vaccination. Receptors originate from a human donor who received a COVID-19 vaccine.

The rearrangement uses TRBV11-2 and TRBJ2-5; D is uncertain. V was shortened by 2 bases and J by 2 bases, with 0 bases between the two germline ends. This CDR3 spans 11 amino acids. CDR1 is SGHAT and CDR2 is FQNNGV in the germline V gene. The CDR3 loop reads CASSLQETQYF. In nucleotides, the CDR3 is TGTGCCAGCAGCTTACAAGAGACCCAGTACTTC.

The V gene is TRBV15, the J gene TRBJ1-1; 7 bases fit TRBD1. Germline loops: CDR1 LNHNV, CDR2 YYDKDF (reference sequence). CDR3 size: 15 residues. V shed 0 bases and J 5 bases; nucleotides not matched to a gene: 6. Written as DNA, the CDR3 is TGTGCCACCAGCAGAGATTTGACAGGGAAAACTGAAGCTTTCTTT. Protein: CATSRDLTGKTEAFF.

The chain joins TRBV29-1 to TRBJ2-3; either TRBD1 or TRBD2 may supply D (5 bases each). The germline V gene encodes CDR1 SQVTM and CDR2 ANQGSEA. CDR3 length: 16 amino acids. Trimming stripped 7 bases from V and 5 bases from J, with 25 bases between. This chain's CDR3 is CSAPERKTGPGDTQYF. CDR3 DNA: TGCAGCGCTCCCGAAAGGAAAACGGGGCCCGGAGATACGCAGTATTTT.

This chain's CDR3 is CATSEDRYNEQFF. The CDR3 bases are TGTGCCACCAGCGAGGACAGATACAATGAGCAGTTCTTC. This rearrangement joins TRBV15 to TRBJ2-1; maybe TRBD1 (6 bases). This CDR3 contains 13 residues. CDR1 and CDR2 (germline): LNHNV, YYDKDF (reference sequence). Trimming took 5 bases from V and 4 from J, leaving 9 bases between them.

J is TRBJ2-7 and V is TRBV5-7; 8 bases match TRBD1. TRBV5-7 is an ORF, and what it does is uncertain. This CDR3 spans 15 amino acids. The V gene end was trimmed by 4 bases and the J gene end by 5 bases; junction bases not matched to a gene: 11. CDR3 nucleotide sequence: TGTGCCAGCAGCCTACCGGGACAGGTCAGTGACGAGCAGTACGTC. Amino acid sequence: CASSLPGQVSDEQYV.

This rearrangement joins TRBV19 to TRBJ1-5, with D possibly matching TRBD1 (5 bases). Trimming stripped 1 base from V and 5 bases from J, with 6 bases between. CDR1 is LNHDA, CDR2 SQIVND, per germline (reference sequence). CDR3 length: 13 residues. The CDR3 sequence: CASSIGDDQPQHF. The CDR3 coding sequence is TGTGCCAGTAGTATAGGGGACGATCAGCCCCAGCATTTT.

This chain uses TRBV19 with TRBJ1-1; a weak D match, TRBD1 (5 bases). Germline CDR1 and CDR2: LNHDA and SQIVND (reference sequence). With 4 bases removed from V and 2 bases from J, the gap between germline ends came to 14 bases. The CDR3 totals 15 residues. The CDR3 reads CASSTTVASNTEAFF. CDR3 in DNA: TGTGCCAGTAGTACGACAGTGGCATCCAACACTGAAGCTTTCTTT.

The chain carries TRBV21-1 and TRBJ1-2. TRBV21-1 corresponds to a pseudogene. This CDR3 is built from 15 residues. The CDR3 sequence: CASRGEGGLNYGYTF. DNA of the CDR3: TGTGCCAGCAGGGGAGAAGGGGGACTAAACTATGGCTACACCTTC.

This chain uses TRBV9 with TRBJ2-1; TRBD1 matches at 7 bases. Germline V gene data show CDR1 as SGDLS and CDR2 as YYNGEE. Trimming at V came to 0 bases and at J to 3 bases, leaving 6 bases not matched to a gene. This CDR3 contains 16 residues. The CDR3 coding sequence is TGTGCCAGCAGCGTAGGAAGGGGGCCCCGCTACAATGAGCAGTTCTTC. It is translated as CASSVGRGPRYNEQFF. Full variable domain (outside the CDR3, taken from reference TRBV9 and TRBJ2-1): DSGVTQTPKHLITATGQRVTLRCSPRSGDLSVYWYQQSLDQGLQFLIQYYNGEERAKGNILERFSAQQFPDLHSELNLSSLELGDSALYFCASSVGRGPRYNEQFFGPGTRLTVL.

CDR3 loop: CASSVAGASYNEQFF. The CDR3 DNA sequence: TGTGCCAGCAGCGTAGCGGGGGCGTCCTACAATGAGCAGTTCTTC. This chain connects TRBV9 to TRBJ2-1; the D gene could be TRBD1 or TRBD2 (6 bases each). Trimming cost V 0 bases and J 1 base, with 8 bases left between them. There are 15 residues in the CDR3. The germline V gene encodes CDR1 SGDLS and CDR2 YYNGEE.

To note about this clone: The CDR3 does not close with the conserved phenylalanine or tryptophan, likely indicating a read error. The DNA is left out, because the CDR3 cannot be placed on it with certainty; the CDR3 is given as TCRdb lists it. The rearrangement joins TRBV28 to TRBJ2-7; TRBD1 is the table's D call and was not checked against the DNA. Germline assignment: CDR1 MDHEN and CDR2 SYDVKM. The CDR3 region is 14 residues in length, termini included. CDR3 sequence: CASSPTPGQGPLGI.